These 19 T cell receptor beta chains originate from one sample sequenced in a study of blood T cell repertoires in COVID-19. Measured with immunoSEQ multiplex PCR; TCRdb has only the in-frame clones, and not every one. Of 15,000 to 20,000 clones listed, 70% to 85% are singletons. Sequences were obtained from peripheral blood. Source of these receptors: a human donor in a cohort sampled during active COVID-19.

The chain recombines TRBV19 with TRBJ2-1; TRBD1 matches 8 bases. After removal of 5 bases from V and 7 bases from J, the junction contained 10 bases not matched to a gene. The CDR3 sequence is 15 residues long. Germline-derived CDR1 and CDR2 are LNHDA and SQIVND (reference sequence). DNA for the CDR3: TGTGCCAGTAGTGGGGGGACAGGTAACCAAAATGAGCAGTTCTTC. It codes for CASSGGTGNQNEQFF.

The chain combines TRBV10-2 with TRBJ2-1; a possible D gene is TRBD2 (5 bases). The CDR3 loop spans 14 amino acids. Germline V gene sequence: CDR1 WSHSY, CDR2 SAAADI. V dropped 5 bases and J dropped 2 bases, with 10 bases sitting between them. The CDR3 region has the DNA TGCGCCAGCAGTTTCAGCGGAACCTACAATGAGCAGTTCTTC. It is translated as CASSFSGTYNEQFF.

This sequence joins TRBV7-9 and TRBJ2-1, with D perhaps matching TRBD1 (6 bases). V dropped 0 bases and J dropped 1 base, with 13 bases sitting between them. The CDR3 loop spans 17 amino acids. Looked up from germline, CDR1 is SEHNR and CDR2 is FQNEAQ (reference sequence). CDR3 region: CASSLALRGKSYNEQFF. The CDR3 nucleotides are TGTGCCAGCAGCTTAGCGCTGAGGGGGAAGTCCTACAATGAGCAGTTCTTC.

The chain joins TRBV25-1 to TRBJ1-1, with D maybe TRBD1 (6 bases). Trimming shortened V by 3 bases and J by 8 bases, and 10 bases separated the two germline ends. The germline CDR1 and CDR2 sequences are MGHDK and SYGVNS. This CDR3 contains 12 residues. CDR3 amino acids: CASSDRGTEAFF. CDR3 nucleotide sequence: TGTGCCAGCAGTGATAGGGGGACCGAAGCTTTCTTT.

The chain recombines TRBV7-2 with TRBJ2-7; 12 positions match TRBD2. This CDR3 region has 16 residues. The ends lost 5 bases at V and 5 bases at J; junction bases unmatched: 10. CDR1 is SGHTA, CDR2 FQGNSA, per germline. The CDR3: CASSPEPTSGSDEQYF. In nucleotides, the CDR3 is TGTGCCAGCAGCCCCGAACCGACTAGCGGGAGCGACGAGCAGTACTTC.

This chain joins TRBV6-2 or TRBV6-3 and TRBJ1-1; D is undetermined. Trimming shortened V by 7 bases and J by 5 bases, and 17 bases separated the two germline ends. The CDR3 totals 14 residues. Germline values: CDR1 MNHEY, CDR2 SVGEGT. This chain's CDR3 is CASTPSTPGTEAFF. Written as DNA, the CDR3 is TGTGCCAGCACCCCATCTACCCCGGGAACTGAAGCTTTCTTT.

The chain links TRBV13 to TRBJ1-2, with D possibly TRBD1 on 6 matching bases. Germline loops: CDR1 PRHDT, CDR2 FYEKMQ (reference sequence). V was shortened by 0 bases and J by 6 bases, with 8 bases between the two germline ends. The CDR3 is made up of 13 amino acids. The CDR3 DNA reads TGTGCCAGCAGCTTAGGACAGGGTGATGGCTACACCTTC. Translated: CASSLGQGDGYTF.

The rearrangement joins TRBV2 to TRBJ1-2; 7 positions agree with TRBD1. This CDR3 has 16 residues. The trim removed 0 bases at V and 3 bases at J, leaving 7 bases unmatched. CDR1 and CDR2 from the germline V gene are SNHLY and FYNNEI. CDR3 in amino acids: CASSEALRDRHYGYTF. The CDR3 bases are TGTGCCAGCAGTGAAGCGCTTAGGGACAGACACTATGGCTACACCTTC. The full variable domain, with the rest looked up from reference TRBV2 and TRBJ1-2, is EPEVTQTPSHQVTQMGQEVILRCVPISNHLYFYWYRQILGQKVEFLVSFYNNEISEKSEIFDDQFSVERPDGSNFTLKIRSTKLEDSAMYFCASSEALRDRHYGYTFGSGTRLTVV.

This clone came up once. This chain joins TRBV6-2 or TRBV6-3 and TRBJ1-5, with TRBD1 matching 9 bases. CDR1 and CDR2 (germline): MNHEY, SVGEGT. J lost 1 base, V lost 5 bases, and 3 bases had no gene match. CDR3 size: 15 residues. In DNA form, the CDR3 reads TGTGCCAGCAGTCTAGGACAGGGGAGCAATCAGCCCCAGCATTTT. The encoded protein is CASSLGQGSNQPQHF.

The chain carries TRBV4-2 and TRBJ2-5; D possibly corresponds to TRBD2 (6 bases). Germline CDR1 reads LGHNA; CDR2 reads YNFKEQ. The CDR3 totals 15 residues. Trimming left V 4 bases short and J 2 bases short, with 14 bases between. The DNA for the CDR3 is TGTGCCAGCAGCCGGGTAGCGGACTCGCAAGAGACCCAGTACTTC. This sequence encodes CASSRVADSQETQYF.

J is TRBJ2-5 and V is TRBV29-1, with TRBD1 matching 10 bases. J was trimmed by 4 bases and V by 7 bases; bases with no gene match: 3. The CDR3 runs 12 residues. The germline CDR1 and CDR2 sequences are SQVTM and ANQGSEA. In DNA, the CDR3 is TGCAGCGGACGGACAGGGGGAGAGACCCAGTACTTC. Translating it yields CSGRTGGETQYF.

The chain couples TRBV4-3 to TRBJ2-3, with TRBD2 identical over 7 bases. Per germline, CDR1 LGHNA and CDR2 YSLEER. Trimming at V came to 4 bases and at J to 3 bases, leaving 7 bases not matched to a gene. The CDR3 is 15 amino acids. CDR3 sequence: CASSRGRERTDTQYF. In nucleotides, the CDR3 is TGCGCCAGCAGCCGAGGGCGGGAGCGGACAGATACGCAGTATTTT.

V gene TRBV6-2 or TRBV6-3 combines with J gene TRBJ2-7; 10 nucleotides match TRBD2. Trimming took 6 bases from V and 3 from J; bases not matched to a gene: 5. This CDR3 comprises 14 residues. Germline V gene sequence: CDR1 MNHEY, CDR2 SVGEGT. CDR3: CASSRTSGYYEQYF. DNA of the CDR3: TGTGCCAGCAGCCGGACTAGCGGTTACTACGAGCAGTACTTC.

V and J are TRBV19 and TRBJ1-5, with D perhaps matching TRBD1 (5 bases). The CDR3 length is 15 residues. Trimming pared 1 base from V and 4 bases from J, leaving 11 bases between. Germline V gene data show CDR1 as LNHDA and CDR2 as SQIVND (reference sequence). CDR3 residues: CASSIGRQGNQPQHF. The CDR3 coding sequence is TGTGCCAGTAGTATAGGTAGGCAGGGTAATCAGCCCCAGCATTTT.

This clone was detected only once. The chain carries TRBV5-4 and TRBJ1-4, with 7 bases fitting TRBD1. The CDR3 length is 16 residues. V trimming: 2 bases; J trimming: 7 bases; junction bases outside the gene matches: 11. Germline V CDR1 and CDR2: SGHNT, YYREEE (reference sequence). CDR3 amino acids: CASSFRTGRQGEKLFF. CDR3 coding DNA: TGTGCCAGCAGCTTTCGGACAGGTCGGCAGGGTGAAAAACTGTTTTTT.

The V and J genes are TRBV28 and TRBJ2-7; a possible D gene is TRBD1 (5 bases). V dropped 3 bases and J dropped 7 bases, with 19 bases sitting between them. CDR3 length: 15 amino acids. In germline, CDR1 is MDHEN, CDR2 SYDVKM. CDR3 in DNA: TGTGCCAGCAGTTTGCCCACGGCAGGGCCTCGGGAGCAGTACTTC. Translated, it gives CASSLPTAGPREQYF.

As DNA, the CDR3 is TGCGCCGGCCAGACTCCCGGGCCCCGGGGGTACGAGCAGTACTTC. It is translated as CAGQTPGPRGYEQYF. The J gene is TRBJ2-7, the V gene TRBV4-3; weak D call: TRBD2 (6 bases). The ends were cut back, 11 bases at V and 4 bases at J, with 24 bases in the middle. The CDR3 is 15 residues long. CDR1 is LGHNA and CDR2 is YSLEER in the germline V gene.

This clone was observed a few times. This chain connects TRBV6-5 to TRBJ2-7, with TRBD2 matching 7 bases. CDR3 length: 12 amino acids. Germline V lookup: CDR1 MNHEY, CDR2 SVGAGI. V dropped 7 bases and J dropped 3; count of bases not matched to a gene: 3. CDR3 protein: CASKSGIYEQYF. CDR3 nucleotides: TGTGCCAGCAAGAGCGGGATCTACGAGCAGTACTTC.

The CDR3: CASRTDRRETQYF. CDR3 DNA: TGTGCCAGCAGGACGGACAGGCGGGAGACCCAGTACTTC. The chain carries TRBV6-5 and TRBJ2-5; TRBD1 matches at 7 bases. V shed 6 bases and J 5 bases; nucleotides not matched to a gene: 6. This CDR3 has 13 amino acids. Germline-derived CDR1 and CDR2 are MNHEY and SVGAGI.